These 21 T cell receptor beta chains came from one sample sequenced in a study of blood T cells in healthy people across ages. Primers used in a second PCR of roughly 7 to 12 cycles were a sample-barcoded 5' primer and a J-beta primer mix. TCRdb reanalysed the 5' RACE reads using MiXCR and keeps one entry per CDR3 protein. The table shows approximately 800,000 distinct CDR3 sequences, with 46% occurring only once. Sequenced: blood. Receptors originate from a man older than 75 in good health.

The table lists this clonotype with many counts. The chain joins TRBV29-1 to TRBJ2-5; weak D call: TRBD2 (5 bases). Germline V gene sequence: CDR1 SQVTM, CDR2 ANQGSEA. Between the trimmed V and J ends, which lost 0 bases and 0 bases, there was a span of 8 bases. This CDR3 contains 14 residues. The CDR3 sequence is CSVEDSGYQETQYF. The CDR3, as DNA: TGCAGCGTTGAAGATTCGGGGTACCAAGAGACCCAGTACTTC.

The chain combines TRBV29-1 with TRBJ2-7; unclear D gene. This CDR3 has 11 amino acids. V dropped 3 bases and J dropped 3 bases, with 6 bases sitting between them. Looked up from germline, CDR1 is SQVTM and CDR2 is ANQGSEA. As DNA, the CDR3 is TGCAGCGTTGAGGTCGACTACGAGCAGTACTTC. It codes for CSVEVDYEQYF.

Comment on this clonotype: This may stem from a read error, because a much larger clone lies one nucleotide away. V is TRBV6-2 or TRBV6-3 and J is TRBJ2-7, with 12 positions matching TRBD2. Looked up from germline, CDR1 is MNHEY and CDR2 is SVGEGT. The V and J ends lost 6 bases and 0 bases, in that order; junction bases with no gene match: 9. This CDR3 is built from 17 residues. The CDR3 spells CASRTQVLAGGSYEQYF. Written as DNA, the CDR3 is TGTGCCAGCAGAACGCAGGTACTAGCGGGAGGCTCCTACGAGCAGTACTTC.

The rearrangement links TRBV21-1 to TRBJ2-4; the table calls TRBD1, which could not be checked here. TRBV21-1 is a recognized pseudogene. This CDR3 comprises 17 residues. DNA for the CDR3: TGTGCCAGCAGCAATGGGTCGGCGGGGGAAGCCAAAAACATTCAGTACTTC. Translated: CASSNGSAGEAKNIQYF.

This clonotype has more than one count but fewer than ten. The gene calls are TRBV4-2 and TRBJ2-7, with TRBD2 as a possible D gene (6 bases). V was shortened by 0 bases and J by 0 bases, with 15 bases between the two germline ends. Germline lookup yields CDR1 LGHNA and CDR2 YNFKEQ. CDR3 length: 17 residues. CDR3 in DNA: TGTGCCAGCAGCCAAGATCTGGACGGGAGTTTCTCCTACGAGCAGTACTTC. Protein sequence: CASSQDLDGSFSYEQYF.

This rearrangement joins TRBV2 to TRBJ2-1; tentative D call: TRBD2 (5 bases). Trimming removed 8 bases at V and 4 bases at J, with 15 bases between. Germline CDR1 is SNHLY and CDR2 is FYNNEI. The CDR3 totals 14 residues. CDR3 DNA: TGTGCCAGCTCCCGGACTTGGGTGTACAATGAGCAGTTCTTC. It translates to CASSRTWVYNEQFF.

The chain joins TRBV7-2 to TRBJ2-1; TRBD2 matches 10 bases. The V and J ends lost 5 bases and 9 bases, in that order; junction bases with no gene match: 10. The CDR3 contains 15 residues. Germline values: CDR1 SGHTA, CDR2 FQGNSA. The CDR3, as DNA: TGTGCCAGCAGCGGCGGGACTAGCGTCTTCGCTGAGCAGTTCTTC. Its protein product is CASSGGTSVFAEQFF.

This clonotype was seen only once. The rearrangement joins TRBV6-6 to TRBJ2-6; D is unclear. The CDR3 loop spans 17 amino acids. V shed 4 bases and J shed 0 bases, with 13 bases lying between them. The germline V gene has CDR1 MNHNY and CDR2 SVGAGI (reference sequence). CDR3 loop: CASSSSVGSSGANVLTF. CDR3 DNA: TGTGCCAGCAGTTCGTCTGTTGGCAGCTCTGGGGCCAACGTCCTGACTTTC.

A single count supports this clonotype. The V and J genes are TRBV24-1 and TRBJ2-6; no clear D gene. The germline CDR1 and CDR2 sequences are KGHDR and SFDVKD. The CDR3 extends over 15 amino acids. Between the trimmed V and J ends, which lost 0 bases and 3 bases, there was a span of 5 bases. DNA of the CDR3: TGTGCCACCAGTGATTTGGGGGATGGGGCCAACGTCCTGACTTTC. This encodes CATSDLGDGANVLTF.

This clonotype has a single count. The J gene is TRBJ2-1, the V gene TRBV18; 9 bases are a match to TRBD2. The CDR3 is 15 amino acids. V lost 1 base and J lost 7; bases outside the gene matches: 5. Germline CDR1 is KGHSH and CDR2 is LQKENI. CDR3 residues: CASSPLGGRANEQFF. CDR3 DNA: TGTGCCAGCTCACCACTCGGCGGGAGGGCGAATGAGCAGTTCTTC.

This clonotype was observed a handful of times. CDR3 in DNA: TGCAGTGCTAGTCCGGTAGCGGGCTACCAAGAGACCCAGTACTTC. Translating gives CSASPVAGYQETQYF. The gene calls are TRBV20-1 and TRBJ2-5; TRBD2 agrees at 7 bases. V gave up 3 bases and J gave up 0 bases; unmatched junction bases: 7. There are 15 residues in the CDR3. Germline V gene data show CDR1 as DFQATT and CDR2 as SNEGSKA (reference sequence).

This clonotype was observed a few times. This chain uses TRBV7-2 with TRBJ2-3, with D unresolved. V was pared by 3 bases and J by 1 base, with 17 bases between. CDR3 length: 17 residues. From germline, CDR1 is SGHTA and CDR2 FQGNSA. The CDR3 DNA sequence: TGTGCCAGCAGCTTGCGAGTACCCGCAGCCCGCACAGATACGCAGTATTTT. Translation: CASSLRVPAARTDTQYF. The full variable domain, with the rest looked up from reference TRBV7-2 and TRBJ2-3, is GAGVSQSPSNKVTEKGKDVELRCDPISGHTALYWYRQSLGQGLEFLIYFQGNSAPDKSGLPSDRFSAERTGGSVSTLTIQRTQQEDSAVYLCASSLRVPAARTDTQYFGPGTRLTVL.

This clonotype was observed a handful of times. The CDR3 reads CATSEPNRGDYGYTF. The DNA for the CDR3 is TGTGCCACCAGTGAGCCCAATAGGGGGGACTATGGCTACACCTTC. The chain carries TRBV24-1 and TRBJ1-2; D may be TRBD1 (6 bases). Trimming took off 4 bases at V and 3 bases at J, with 14 bases between the two ends. CDR1 KGHDR and CDR2 SFDVKD come from the germline V gene. This CDR3 spans 15 amino acids.

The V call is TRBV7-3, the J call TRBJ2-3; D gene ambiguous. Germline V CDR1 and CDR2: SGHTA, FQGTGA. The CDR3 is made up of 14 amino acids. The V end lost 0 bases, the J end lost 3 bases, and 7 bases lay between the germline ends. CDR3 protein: CASSLTFSTDTQYF. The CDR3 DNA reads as TGTGCCAGCAGCTTAACCTTCTCGACAGATACGCAGTATTTT.

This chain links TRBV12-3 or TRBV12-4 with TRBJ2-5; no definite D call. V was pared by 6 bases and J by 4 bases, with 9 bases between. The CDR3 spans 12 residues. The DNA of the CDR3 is TGTGCCAGCAGCTACCTTCTAGAGACCCAGTACTTC. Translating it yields CASSYLLETQYF.

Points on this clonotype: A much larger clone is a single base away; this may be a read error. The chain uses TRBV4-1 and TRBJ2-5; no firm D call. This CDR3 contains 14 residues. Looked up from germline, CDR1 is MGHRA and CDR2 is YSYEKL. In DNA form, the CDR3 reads TGCGCCAGCAGCCAAGAGTATCCCCAAGAGACCCGGTACTTC. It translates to CASSQEYPQETRYF.

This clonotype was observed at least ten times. The CDR3 region is CASSYGLGSYEQYF. The CDR3, as DNA: TGTGCCAGCTCCTACGGACTAGGCAGCTACGAGCAGTACTTC. This chain joins TRBV18 and TRBJ2-7; 7 positions agree with TRBD2. The CDR3 totals 14 residues. The germline V gene encodes CDR1 KGHSH and CDR2 LQKENI. After removal of 6 bases from V and 3 bases from J, the junction contained 8 bases not matched to a gene. Full variable domain (rest looked up from reference TRBV18 and TRBJ2-7): NAGVMQNPRHLVRRRGQEARLRCSPMKGHSHVYWYRQLPEEGLKFMVYLQKENIIDESGMPKERFSAEFPKEGPSILRIQQVVRGDSAAYFCASSYGLGSYEQYFGPGTRLTVT.

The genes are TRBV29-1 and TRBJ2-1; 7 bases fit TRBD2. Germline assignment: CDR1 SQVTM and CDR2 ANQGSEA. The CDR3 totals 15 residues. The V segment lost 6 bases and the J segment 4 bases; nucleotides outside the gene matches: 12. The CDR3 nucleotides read TGCAGCGTAGGTGCTAGCGGCGTGGAGTACAATGAGCAGTTCTTC. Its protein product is CSVGASGVEYNEQFF.

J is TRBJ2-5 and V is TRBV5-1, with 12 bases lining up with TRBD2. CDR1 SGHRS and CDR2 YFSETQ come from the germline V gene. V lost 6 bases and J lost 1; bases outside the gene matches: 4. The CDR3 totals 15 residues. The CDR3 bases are TGCGCCAGCACTGGGACTAGCGGGCTCCAAGAGACCCAGTACTTC. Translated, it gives CASTGTSGLQETQYF.

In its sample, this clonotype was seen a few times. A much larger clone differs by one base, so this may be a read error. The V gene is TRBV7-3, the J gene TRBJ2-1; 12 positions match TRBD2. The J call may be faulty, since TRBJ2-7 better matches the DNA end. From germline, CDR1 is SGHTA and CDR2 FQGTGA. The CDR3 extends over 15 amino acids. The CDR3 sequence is CASSLLAGGFNEQYF. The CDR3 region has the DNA TGTGCCAGCAGCTTACTAGCGGGAGGGTTCAATGAGCAGTACTTC.

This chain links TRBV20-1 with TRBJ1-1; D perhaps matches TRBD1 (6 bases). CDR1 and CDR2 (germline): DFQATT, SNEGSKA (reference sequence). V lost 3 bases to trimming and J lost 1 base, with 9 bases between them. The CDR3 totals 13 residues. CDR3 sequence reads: CSASRQANTEAFF. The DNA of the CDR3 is TGCAGTGCTAGTCGACAGGCGAACACTGAAGCTTTCTTT.